Listed below are T cell receptor beta chains from one sample, sequenced in a study of blood T cell repertoires in COVID-19. Here immunoSEQ multiplex PCR was the method, and the copy in TCRdb shows in-frame clones only, minus some. Of roughly 41,000 clones listed, nearly 90% are singletons. The sequencing sample was made of peripheral blood. These receptors were collected from a man between 60 and 75 years old with active COVID-19. The CDR3 runs from the conserved cysteine through the conserved F or W. The D gene is left open where the match is weak. Clone sizes are given selectively: once, few, many, or a class where the clone is expanded.

J gene,V gene,D gene,clone size,CDR3 length,CDR3 protein,CDR3 DNA
TRBJ2-7,TRBV9,TRBD1,.,17,CASSVGMGQASSYEQYF,TGTGCCAGCAGCGTAGGAATGGGACAGGCGAGCTCCTACGAGCAGTACTTC
TRBJ2-1,TRBV7-8,TRBD2,.,15,CASSLLAGSGNEQFF,TGTGCCAGCAGCTTACTAGCGGGATCGGGGAATGAGCAGTTCTTC
TRBJ2-1,TRBV2,.,.,13,CASNKIRGDEQFF,TGTGCCAGCAACAAGATAAGGGGCGATGAGCAGTTCTTC
TRBJ2-1,TRBV9,.,.,16,CASRAAGSGAYNEQFF,TGTGCCAGCAGGGCAGCCGGAAGCGGAGCCTACAATGAGCAGTTCTTC
TRBJ2-2,TRBV24-1,.,.,13,CATREDSTGELFF,TGTGCCACCAGAGAGGACAGTACTGGGGAGCTGTTTTTT
TRBJ2-2,TRBV24-1,TRBD1,.,15,CATSDPQGVIGELFF,TGTGCCACCAGTGATCCACAGGGGGTGATCGGGGAGCTGTTTTTT
TRBJ2-7,TRBV28,TRBD2,.,14,CASHQGGNLYEQYF,TGTGCCAGCCACCAGGGAGGGAACCTCTACGAGCAGTACTTC
TRBJ2-5,TRBV2,.,.,14,CASRTDSGQETQYF,TGTGCCAGCAGAACAGATAGCGGTCAAGAGACCCAGTACTTC
TRBJ2-5,TRBV19,.,few,14,CASSISPGQETQYF,TGTGCCAGTAGTATTAGTCCCGGTCAAGAGACCCAGTACTTC
TRBJ2-3,TRBV19,TRBD1,.,15,CASSVGQGRGDTQYF,TGTGCCAGTAGTGTCGGACAGGGGAGGGGAGATACGCAGTATTTT
TRBJ2-3,TRBV21-1,.,.,17,CASSKALAGDGADTQYF,TGTGCCAGCAGCAAAGCGTTAGCGGGAGATGGGGCAGATACGCAGTATTTT
TRBJ1-1,TRBV5-1,.,few,15,CASSLSQGPNTEAFF,TGCGCCAGCAGCTTATCCCAGGGGCCGAACACTGAAGCTTTCTTT
TRBJ2-3,TRBV5-1,TRBD2,.,15,CASSLELAGGDTQYF,TGCGCCAGCAGCTTGGAACTAGCGGGAGGAGATACGCAGTATTTT
TRBJ1-3,TRBV5-1,TRBD1,.,15,CASSRDRVSGNTIYF,TGCGCCAGCAGCCGGGACAGGGTCTCTGGAAACACCATATATTTT
TRBJ2-1,TRBV7-2,.,.,13,CASSLFSYNEQFF,TGTGCCAGCAGCTTATTCAGCTACAATGAGCAGTTCTTC
TRBJ2-7,TRBV19,.,.,12,CASSTGETEQYF,TGTGCCAGTAGTACGGGGGAAACCGAGCAGTACTTC
TRBJ2-1,TRBV19,.,.,13,CASSITGNDEQFF,TGTGCCAGTAGTATAACAGGGAACGATGAGCAGTTCTTC
TRBJ2-5,TRBV20-1,.,.,13,CSASPSGQETQYF,TGCAGTGCTAGTCCGAGCGGACAAGAGACCCAGTACTTC
TRBJ2-1,TRBV5-6,TRBD2,.,14,CASSLTSGYNEQFF,TGTGCCAGCAGCTTGACTAGCGGTTACAATGAGCAGTTCTTC
TRBJ1-4,TRBV20-1,.,.,14,CSASGGETNEKLFF,TGCAGTGCTAGTGGGGGGGAAACTAATGAAAAACTGTTTTTT
TRBJ1-2,TRBV7-9,.,.,15,CASSFGQSLNYGYTF,TGTGCCAGCAGCTTCGGACAGTCTCTTAACTATGGCTACACCTTC
TRBJ1-2,TRBV9,.,.,13,CASTDGRNYGYTF,TGTGCCAGTACGGATGGGCGTAACTATGGCTACACCTTC
TRBJ2-1,TRBV7-3,.,many,15,CASSLGQGHYNEQFF,TGTGCCAGCAGCTTAGGGCAGGGCCACTACAATGAGCAGTTCTTC
TRBJ2-7,TRBV11-2,TRBD1,.,16,CASSLDPSGQGYEQYF,TGTGCCAGCAGCTTAGATCCCTCGGGACAGGGCTACGAGCAGTACTTC
TRBJ1-1,TRBV5-1,TRBD1,.,14,CASSPQTGVAEAFF,TGCGCCAGCAGCCCACAGACAGGGGTCGCTGAAGCTTTCTTT
TRBJ2-1,TRBV11-2,TRBD2,.,15,CASYPAGLAYNEQFF,TGTGCCAGCTATCCGGCGGGACTAGCCTACAATGAGCAGTTCTTC
TRBJ2-2,TRBV18,TRBD2,.,17,CASSSLSGRANTGELFF,TGTGCCAGCTCATCCCTTAGCGGGAGGGCGAACACCGGGGAGCTGTTTTTT
TRBJ2-7,TRBV10-3,.,.,14,CAIRDTDSSYEQYF,TGTGCCATCAGAGACACCGACAGCTCCTACGAGCAGTACTTC
TRBJ2-1,TRBV2,.,.,13,CASSPGTYNEQFF,TGTGCCAGCAGTCCCGGGACCTACAATGAGCAGTTCTTC
TRBJ2-7,TRBV4-2,.,.,16,CASSHEGGDLTYEQYF,TGTGCCAGCAGCCATGAAGGAGGGGACTTGACCTACGAGCAGTACTTC
TRBJ1-4,TRBV9,.,once,15,CASSADLGRHEKLFF,TGTGCCAGCAGCGCAGACCTGGGCCGCCATGAAAAACTGTTTTTT
TRBJ2-7,TRBV4-3,.,.,15,CASSQDSTLADEQYF,TGCGCCAGCAGCCAAGATAGTACCCTAGCCGACGAGCAGTACTTC
TRBJ2-7,TRBV7-8,.,medium-sized,13,CASSPDSRYEQYF,TGTGCCAGCAGCCCGGACAGCCGCTACGAGCAGTACTTC
TRBJ2-7,TRBV5-8,TRBD1,.,16,CASSLDYRAGGYEQYF,TGTGCCAGCAGCTTGGATTATCGGGCAGGGGGCTACGAGCAGTACTTC
TRBJ1-2,TRBV27,TRBD1,.,15,CASSPRGALGYGYTF,TGTGCCAGCAGCCCCAGGGGGGCTTTGGGCTATGGCTACACCTTC
TRBJ1-6,TRBV11-2,TRBD1,.,15,CASTPQGQINSPLHF,TGTGCCAGCACCCCCCAGGGACAGATCAATTCACCCCTCCACTTT
TRBJ2-2,TRBV9,.,.,13,CASSVLEPGELFF,TGTGCCAGCAGCGTTTTAGAACCCGGGGAGCTGTTTTTT
TRBJ1-1,TRBV10-3,.,.,13,CAISEPGRTEAFF,TGTGCCATCAGTGAGCCCGGGAGGACTGAAGCTTTCTTT